This entry lists 30 T cell receptor beta chains sequenced from one sample in a study of T cells in Graves' hyperthyroidism and ophthalmopathy. There were TCR beta CDR3 regions amplified from RNA transcripts. RT-PCR in the first round (using the HTBI primer set) targeted the TCR CDR3. TCRdb reprocessed the multiplex PCR reads with MiXCR, giving one entry per CDR3 protein. The sample consists of 300,000 to 450,000 distinct CDR3 sequences, under 20% of them appearing once. Material for sequencing was blood. All receptors derive from a man between 18 and 29 years old with Graves' ophthalmopathy.

The V call is TRBV6-5, the J call TRBJ2-7; 11 nucleotides align to TRBD2. V was clipped by 0 bases and J by 3 bases; unmatched bases: 7. CDR3 length: 17 amino acids. Per germline, CDR1 MNHEY and CDR2 SVGAGI. The CDR3 sequence: CASSYSSSTSGGYEQYF. CDR3 bases: TGTGCCAGCAGTTACTCGTCTTCCACTAGCGGGGGCTACGAGCAGTACTTC.

In this sample, this clonotype turned up many times. V gene TRBV3-1 combines with J gene TRBJ2-7; D possibly corresponds to TRBD1 (5 bases). The germline gives CDR1 LGHDT, CDR2 YNNKEL (reference sequence). V was pared by 0 bases and J by 5 bases, with 11 bases between. The length of the CDR3 is 14 residues. For the CDR3, the DNA is TGTGCCAGCAGCCAAGACGCGGCAGGGCACGAGCAGTACTTC. Translation: CASSQDAAGHEQYF.

In this sample, this clonotype turned up a few times. The gene calls are TRBV3-1 and TRBJ1-2, with D tentatively TRBD1 (5 bases). V lost 3 bases and J 6 bases, leaving 17 bases between the germline ends. Germline V gene sequence: CDR1 LGHDT, CDR2 YNNKEL (reference sequence). The CDR3 contains 15 residues. CDR3 sequence: CASSHQSMAGNGYTF. In nucleotides, the CDR3 is TGTGCCAGCAGCCACCAATCTATGGCAGGGAATGGCTACACCTTC.

The chain employs TRBV10-3 and TRBJ2-1; a weak D match, TRBD1 (6 bases). The CDR3 has 12 residues. V was pared by 2 bases and J by 15 bases, with 14 bases between. The germline V gene encodes CDR1 ENHRY and CDR2 SYGVKD. The CDR3 sequence is CAISEGPGVRFF. The CDR3 DNA is TGTGCCATCAGTGAGGGGCCAGGGGTTAGGTTCTTC.

There are many counts of this clonotype. This sequence joins TRBV12-3 or TRBV12-4 and TRBJ2-3; TRBD2 is a possible D gene (5 bases). Trimming removed 5 bases at V and 2 bases at J, with 11 bases between. CDR3 size: 14 residues. DNA for the CDR3: TGTGCCAGCAGTCTCCGAGCGGACACAGATACGCAGTATTTT. This sequence encodes CASSLRADTDTQYF.

The chain uses TRBV9 and TRBJ2-1; perhaps TRBD1 as D (6 bases). V was shortened by 7 bases and J by 6 bases, with 11 bases between the two germline ends. CDR3 size: 12 residues. Germline V gene lookup returns CDR1 SGDLS and CDR2 YYNGEE. The CDR3 is CASGTPPNEQFF. DNA of the CDR3: TGTGCCAGCGGGACACCACCCAATGAGCAGTTCTTC.

The chain combines TRBV24-1 with TRBJ1-2; 9 bases are a match to TRBD1. Trimming at V came to 3 bases and at J to 2 bases, leaving 9 bases not matched to a gene. The CDR3 runs 17 residues. The germline CDR1 and CDR2 sequences are KGHDR and SFDVKD. The CDR3 reads CATSDPRLGQGNYGYTF. The CDR3 nucleotides read TGTGCCACCAGTGATCCCCGTCTGGGACAGGGAAACTATGGCTACACCTTC.

Ten or more counts support this clonotype. The rearrangement links TRBV5-5 to TRBJ2-5, with 8 positions matching TRBD2. Germline V gives CDR1 SGHKS, CDR2 YYEKEE (reference sequence). Unmatched junction bases numbered 10, after V lost 4 bases and J lost 5 bases. The CDR3 extends over 15 amino acids. In DNA, the CDR3 is TGTGCCAGCAGCCACCCGGGACTAGGGGGTGAGACCCAGTACTTC. It encodes CASSHPGLGGETQYF.

This clonotype appeared many times. The chain couples TRBV5-1 to TRBJ2-3; no reliable D call. The germline V gene has CDR1 SGHRS and CDR2 YFSETQ. Trimming removed 2 bases at V and 5 bases at J, with 3 bases between. There are 11 residues in the CDR3. CDR3 residues: CASSFKDTQYF. The CDR3 nucleotides read TGCGCCAGCAGCTTTAAAGATACGCAGTATTTT. The whole variable domain, remainder taken from reference TRBV5-1 and TRBJ2-3, is KAGVTQTPRYLIKTRGQQVTLSCSPISGHRSVSWYQQTPGQGLQFLFEYFSETQRNKGNFPGRFSGRQFSNSRSEMNVSTLELGDSALYLCASSFKDTQYFGPGTRLTVL.

The J gene is TRBJ2-1, the V gene TRBV5-1; 7 positions agree with TRBD2. The CDR3 has 16 residues. V shed 6 bases, J shed 0 bases, and the junction held 9 bases outside the gene matches. The germline CDR1 and CDR2 sequences are SGHRS and YFSETQ. The CDR3 coding sequence is TGCGCCAGCAAATTCGCGGGGGTCAGCTCCTACAATGAGCAGTTCTTC. Amino acids: CASKFAGVSSYNEQFF.

This clonotype was recorded many times. This chain links TRBV9 with TRBJ1-1; TRBD1 might be the D (5 bases). This CDR3 is 13 amino acids long. V shed 0 bases and J shed 3 bases, with 6 bases lying between them. From germline, CDR1 is SGDLS and CDR2 YYNGEE. The CDR3 DNA reads TGTGCCAGCAGCGTAGGGGGGGACACTGAAGCTTTCTTT. Its translation is CASSVGGDTEAFF.

This clonotype was seen repeatedly, ten times or more. The chain links TRBV7-3 to TRBJ2-1; maybe TRBD2 (5 bases). The CDR3 contains 13 residues. The V end was cut by 1 base, the J end by 7 bases, with 8 bases between. The germline gives CDR1 SGHTA, CDR2 FQGTGA. The CDR3 here is CASSLNWENEQFF. The CDR3 nucleotides are TGTGCCAGCAGCTTAAACTGGGAGAATGAGCAGTTCTTC.

This clonotype was found a few times. This chain joins TRBV15 and TRBJ2-1, with TRBD1 as a possible D gene (6 bases). CDR1 LNHNV and CDR2 YYDKDF come from the germline V gene (reference sequence). This CDR3 is 18 amino acids long. Trimming took 4 bases from V and 1 from J, leaving 20 bases between them. The CDR3 loop reads CATSKSLVGTPSYNEQFF. CDR3 bases: TGTGCCACCAGCAAATCCCTGGTAGGGACACCTTCCTACAATGAGCAGTTCTTC.

This clonotype showed up many times. V is TRBV11-2 and J is TRBJ1-2; tentatively, D is TRBD1 (5 bases). CDR1 and CDR2 from the germline V gene are SGHAT and FQNNGV. Trimming left V 5 bases short and J 2 bases short, with 12 bases between. The CDR3 loop spans 14 amino acids. CDR3 in amino acids: CASSLTGRNYGYTF. CDR3 DNA sequence: TGTGCCAGCAGCCTAACGGGACGGAACTATGGCTACACCTTC.

The chain links TRBV20-1 to TRBJ1-5; D call uncertain. The CDR3 covers 16 residues. Germline CDR1 DFQATT, CDR2 SNEGSKA (reference sequence). Between the trimmed V and J ends, which lost 2 bases and 0 bases, there was a span of 14 bases. The CDR3 protein is CSARTEGPYSNQPQHF. DNA of the CDR3: TGCAGTGCTAGAACGGAGGGCCCTTATAGCAATCAGCCCCAGCATTTT.

This clonotype has just a few counts. This chain joins TRBV6-1 and TRBJ1-1; D remains unclear. Trimming took 6 bases from V and 1 from J, leaving 15 bases between them. The CDR3 is 15 residues long. Germline values: CDR1 MNHNS, CDR2 SASEGT. The CDR3 loop is CASSSKLAPNTEAFF. DNA of the CDR3: TGTGCCAGCAGCTCTAAACTGGCTCCGAACACTGAAGCTTTCTTT.

The rearrangement joins TRBV7-9 to TRBJ1-4; perhaps TRBD1 as D (5 bases). Germline V gene lookup returns CDR1 SEHNR and CDR2 FQNEAQ (reference sequence). The ends were cut back, 8 bases at V and 3 bases at J, with 16 bases in the middle. The CDR3 length is 15 residues. The CDR3 loop is CASGGRDAANEKLFF. The DNA of the CDR3 is TGTGCCAGCGGCGGCCGGGACGCGGCTAATGAAAAACTGTTTTTT.

The rearrangement joins TRBV5-6 to TRBJ2-2; 7 nucleotides match TRBD2. CDR1 SGHDT and CDR2 YYEEEE come from the germline V gene. The CDR3 is made up of 17 amino acids. J lost 3 bases, V lost 0 bases, and 8 bases had no gene match. The CDR3 sequence is CASSLGGAGEDTGELFF. The CDR3 nucleotides read TGTGCCAGCAGCTTGGGGGGCGCGGGGGAGGACACCGGGGAGCTGTTTTTT.

The chain has TRBV4-1 and TRBJ2-7; D is possibly TRBD1 (6 bases). CDR1 is MGHRA, CDR2 YSYEKL, per germline. The CDR3 covers 14 residues. V dropped 0 bases and J dropped 5 bases, with 11 bases sitting between them. This CDR3 reads CASSQDRQGNEQYF. In DNA, the CDR3 is TGCGCCAGCAGCCAAGATCGGCAGGGGAACGAGCAGTACTTC.

This clonotype was counted many times. The chain has TRBV10-2 and TRBJ1-1; D is uncertain. Looked up from germline, CDR1 is WSHSY and CDR2 is SAAADI. V was pared by 0 bases and J by 5 bases, with 7 bases between. CDR3 length: 13 residues. CDR3 region: CASSESGKTEAFF. CDR3 DNA sequence: TGCGCCAGCAGTGAGTCGGGGAAAACTGAAGCTTTCTTT.

The sample holds many counts of this clonotype. This sequence joins TRBV3-1 and TRBJ1-1; D is perhaps TRBD1 (5 bases). Per germline, CDR1 LGHDT and CDR2 YNNKEL (reference sequence). The CDR3 contains 14 residues. V dropped 1 base and J dropped 5 bases, with 11 bases sitting between them. CDR3: CASSQAKGRTEAFF. The CDR3, as DNA: TGTGCCAGCAGCCAAGCCAAGGGGCGGACTGAAGCTTTCTTT.

This clonotype has at least ten counts. The chain carries TRBV5-1 and TRBJ1-2, with 7 bases that match TRBD1. Germline trimming cut 0 bases from V and 4 bases from J; bases unmatched to any gene: 6. CDR3 length: 15 amino acids. CDR1 and CDR2 (germline): SGHRS, YFSETQ. CDR3 coding DNA: TGCGCCAGCAGCTTGGCACAGGGGAGTACCTATGGCTACACCTTC. Residues: CASSLAQGSTYGYTF. The full variable domain, in which reference TRBV5-1 and TRBJ1-2 provide the parts outside the CDR3, is KAGVTQTPRYLIKTRGQQVTLSCSPISGHRSVSWYQQTPGQGLQFLFEYFSETQRNKGNFPGRFSGRQFSNSRSEMNVSTLELGDSALYLCASSLAQGSTYGYTFGSGTRLTVV.

V and J are TRBV18 and TRBJ1-6; no clear D. From germline, CDR1 is KGHSH and CDR2 LQKENI. The CDR3 is 14 amino acids. Between the trimmed V and J ends, which lost 0 bases and 10 bases, there was a span of 10 bases. The CDR3 loop reads CASSPPGWRSPLHF. The CDR3 DNA sequence: TGTGCCAGCTCACCACCGGGGTGGAGGTCACCCCTCCACTTT.

This clonotype was counted ten times or more. The genes are TRBV6-1 and TRBJ2-7; 8 nucleotides agree with TRBD1. Germline lookup yields CDR1 MNHNS and CDR2 SASEGT. Germline trimming cut 1 base from V and 7 bases from J; bases unmatched to any gene: 9. The CDR3 is 15 residues long. The CDR3 loop reads CASSEVGRGQREQYF. The CDR3 DNA reads TGTGCCAGCAGTGAAGTGGGCAGGGGGCAAAGGGAGCAGTACTTC.

The genes are TRBV18 and TRBJ2-7; possible D gene TRBD1, 5 bases. The CDR3 loop spans 16 amino acids. From germline, CDR1 is KGHSH and CDR2 LQKENI. V was cut by 2 bases and J by 2 bases, with 16 bases left in between. Here the CDR3 reads CASSPDEAGSAYEQYF. The CDR3 DNA reads as TGTGCCAGCTCACCAGATGAGGCAGGGTCGGCCTACGAGCAGTACTTC.

In its sample, this clonotype was seen many times. DNA for the CDR3: TGTGCCAGCGAACCGGGACAGGGAACAGATACGCAGTATTTT. It is translated as CASEPGQGTDTQYF. The chain links TRBV28 to TRBJ2-3; TRBD1 aligns across 9 bases. This CDR3 region has 14 residues. Per the germline V gene, CDR1 is MDHEN and CDR2 is SYDVKM. The trim removed 8 bases at V and 3 bases at J, leaving 6 bases unmatched.

This clonotype was seen many times. The chain is built from TRBV7-8 and TRBJ2-7; D is uncertain. Germline lookup yields CDR1 SGHVS and CDR2 FQNEAQ. The CDR3 covers 15 residues. The ends were cut back, 2 bases at V and 0 bases at J, with 11 bases in the middle. CDR3 in amino acids: CASSLSWVNSYEQYF. CDR3 coding DNA: TGTGCCAGCAGCTTATCCTGGGTGAACTCCTACGAGCAGTACTTC.

This clonotype turned up a few times. The chain employs TRBV28 and TRBJ1-2; D remains ambiguous. The V and J ends lost 11 bases and 4 bases respectively, with 14 bases between them. CDR3 size: 12 residues. Per germline, CDR1 MDHEN and CDR2 SYDVKM. The CDR3 nucleotides are TGTGCCGGCGCCGGGAGGTTCTATGGCTACACCTTC. This encodes CAGAGRFYGYTF.

The chain carries TRBV20-1 and TRBJ2-5, with 8 bases that match TRBD1. This CDR3 is 13 amino acids long. CDR1 is DFQATT, CDR2 SNEGSKA, per germline (reference sequence). The trim removed 7 bases at V and 5 bases at J, leaving 9 bases unmatched. The CDR3 is CSVEATGVETQYF. The CDR3 DNA is TGCAGTGTTGAGGCGACAGGGGTGGAGACCCAGTACTTC.

This clonotype has a count of ten or more. The chain is built from TRBV5-1 and TRBJ2-7, with TRBD2 matching over 8 bases. Trimming cost V 5 bases and J 0 bases; bases outside gene matches: 10. Germline lookup yields CDR1 SGHRS and CDR2 YFSETQ. The CDR3 contains 16 residues. CDR3 sequence: CASRSHSGGPSYEQYF. DNA of the CDR3: TGCGCCAGCAGAAGCCACAGCGGGGGTCCCTCCTACGAGCAGTACTTC.